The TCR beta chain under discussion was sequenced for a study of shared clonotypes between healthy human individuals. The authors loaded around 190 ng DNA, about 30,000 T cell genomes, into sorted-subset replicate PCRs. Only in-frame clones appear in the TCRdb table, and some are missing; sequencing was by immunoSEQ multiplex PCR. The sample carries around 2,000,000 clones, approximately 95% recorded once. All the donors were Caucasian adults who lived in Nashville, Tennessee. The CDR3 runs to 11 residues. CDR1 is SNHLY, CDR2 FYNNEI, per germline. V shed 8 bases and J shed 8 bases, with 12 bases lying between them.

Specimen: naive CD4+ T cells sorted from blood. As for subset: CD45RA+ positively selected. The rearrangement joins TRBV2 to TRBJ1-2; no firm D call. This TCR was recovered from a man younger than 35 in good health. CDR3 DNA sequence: TGTGCCAGCGGGGTGGAGAAAGGCTACACCTTC. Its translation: CASGVEKGYTF.